This T cell receptor beta chain was obtained from a study of CD8 T cells in ankylosing spondylitis. Findings and caveats of the study: Clones linked to disease, bearing a CD8+ phenotype, were relatively rare in peripheral blood. A TCR beta motif of about 8 highly homologous variants appeared characteristic of ankylosing spondylitis blood. Some of these motif variants have turned up before, in reports on reactive arthritis synovial fluid and blood.

This clonotype was observed at least ten times. Antigen: not known. The TCR beta libraries were generated through quantitative 5'-RACE incorporating molecular barcodes. One entry per CDR3 protein, called by TCRdb with MiXCR from the 5' RACE reads. Of 200,000 to 300,000 distinct CDR3 sequences in the sample, about 10% are singletons; the top ten hold less than 3%. The CDR3 has 14 residues. The J segment lost 6 bases and the V segment lost 6 bases, leaving 10 bases of the junction unmatched. The J gene is TRBJ2-7, the V gene TRBV12-3 or TRBV12-4; 8 bases line up with TRBD1. This clonotype originated in a male donor with ankylosing spondylitis or in good health (not recorded which). Sequencing was carried out using blood, either unsorted or a sorted T cell fraction (not recorded which). CDR3 sequence: CASRVGQGLAEQYF. The CDR3 DNA reads TGTGCCAGCAGGGTAGGACAGGGCCTAGCCGAGCAGTACTTC.